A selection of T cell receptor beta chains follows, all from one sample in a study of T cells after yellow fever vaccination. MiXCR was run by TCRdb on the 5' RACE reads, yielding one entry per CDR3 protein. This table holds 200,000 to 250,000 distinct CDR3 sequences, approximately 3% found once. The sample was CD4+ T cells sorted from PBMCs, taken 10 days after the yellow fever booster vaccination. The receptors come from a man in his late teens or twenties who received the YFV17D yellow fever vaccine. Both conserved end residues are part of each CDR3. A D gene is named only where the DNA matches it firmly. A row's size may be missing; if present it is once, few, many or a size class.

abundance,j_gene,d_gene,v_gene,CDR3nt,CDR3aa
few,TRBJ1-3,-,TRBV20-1,TGCAGTGCTTCACAGGGTGGAGGAAACACCATATATTTT,CSASQGGGNTIYF
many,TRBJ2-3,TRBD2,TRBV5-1,TGCGCCAGCAGCACCAAATTAGCGGGCGGCGACGATCGACACACAGATACGCAGTATTTT,CASSTKLAGGDDRHTDTQYF
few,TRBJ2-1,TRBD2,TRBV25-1,TGTGCCAGCAGTGTGTTGGGAGGGCAGGATGAGCAGTTCTTC,CASSVLGGQDEQFF
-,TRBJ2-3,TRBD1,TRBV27,TGTGCCAGCAGTAGGACAGGGGGCAACACAGATACGCAGTATTTT,CASSRTGGNTDTQYF
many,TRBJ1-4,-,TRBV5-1,TGCGCCAGCAGCTTGGTGACCAGGTTTAGCGAAAAACTGTTTTTT,CASSLVTRFSEKLFF
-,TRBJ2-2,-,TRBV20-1,TGCAGTGCAAAGAGGGGGACGTTGACCGGGGAGCTGTTTTTT,CSAKRGTLTGELFF
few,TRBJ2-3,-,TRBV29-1,TGCAGCGTGATGAAACTTTCTTACACAGATACGCAGTATTTT,CSVMKLSYTDTQYF
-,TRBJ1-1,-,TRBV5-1,TGCGCCAGCAGCCCTACCGGGCAGCACACTGAAGCTTTCTTT,CASSPTGQHTEAFF
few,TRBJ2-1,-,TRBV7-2,TGTGCCAGCAGCCGAATTGGGGCCGGAGATGAGCAGTTCTTC,CASSRIGAGDEQFF
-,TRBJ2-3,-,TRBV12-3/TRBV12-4,TGTGCCAGCAGTCGGGGCTCAGAGGATACACAGTATTTT,CASSRGSEDTQYF